One and the same sample provided the 6 T cell receptor beta chains below, sequenced in a study of T cells of healthy individuals (dated by TCRdb to 2017 to 2018). Libraries were constructed by 5' RACE. Data came from an Illumina MiSeq. The raw public data were reprocessed by TCRdb itself: fastp quality trimming at Q25, MiXCR clonotype calling, in-frame beta chains only. Each entry merges the rows of one CDR3 protein and shows their most common DNA and genes. In all, the sample holds 41,000 or so distinct CDR3 sequences, and approximately 4.9% of those were seen once. The biggest ten clones account for less than 9.5% of the sample. These receptors all come from a human donor in good health.

This clonotype was detected many times. This chain joins TRBV15 and TRBJ2-5; 8 positions match TRBD2. This CDR3 is built from 14 residues. J was trimmed by 8 bases and V by 1 base; bases with no gene match: 6. Looked up from germline, CDR1 is LNHNV and CDR2 is YYDKDF (reference sequence). CDR3 nucleotide sequence: TGTGCCACCAGCAGAGCTACCGGGGGGGAAACCCAGTACTTC. It codes for CATSRATGGETQYF.

This clonotype was counted a few times. This chain uses TRBV7-9 with TRBJ1-1, with D unclear. Germline loops: CDR1 SEHNR, CDR2 FQNEAQ (reference sequence). The CDR3 loop spans 13 amino acids. V shed 2 bases and J shed 0 bases, with 4 bases lying between them. The chain's CDR3 is CASSLQVNTEAFF. The CDR3 DNA reads as TGTGCCAGCAGCTTACAAGTGAACACTGAAGCTTTCTTT.

This clonotype was detected ten times or more. The chain is built from TRBV29-1 and TRBJ2-5; 9 positions agree with TRBD1. There are 16 residues in the CDR3. V shed 6 bases and J 1 base; nucleotides not matched to a gene: 12. The germline CDR1 and CDR2 sequences are SQVTM and ANQGSEA. CDR3: CSVKGPDRGSQETQYF. In DNA form, the CDR3 reads TGCAGCGTCAAGGGCCCAGACAGGGGGAGCCAAGAGACCCAGTACTTC. The whole variable domain, remainder taken from reference TRBV29-1 and TRBJ2-5, is SAVISQKPSRDICQRGTSLTIQCQVDSQVTMMFWYRQQPGQSLTLIATANQGSEATYESGFVIDKFPISRPNLTFSTLTVSNMSPEDSSIYLCSVKGPDRGSQETQYFGPGTRLLVL.

This clonotype has a count of ten or more. The chain joins TRBV12-2 to TRBJ2-7; TRBD2, the table's D call, lacks a check against the DNA. TRBV12-2 is a listed pseudogene. The CDR3 has 15 residues. The CDR3 sequence: CASRLPGLAGGEQYF. The CDR3 DNA is TGTGCAAGTCGCTTACCAGGACTAGCGGGAGGCGAGCAGTACTTC.

The chain has TRBV25-1 and TRBJ1-2; D gene ambiguous. The CDR3 spans 13 residues. Per germline, CDR1 MGHDK and CDR2 SYGVNS. V lost 4 bases to trimming and J lost 1 base, with 7 bases between them. The CDR3 region is CASSGDFNYGYTF. Written as DNA, the CDR3 is TGTGCCAGCAGTGGCGACTTTAACTATGGCTACACCTTC.

This clonotype appeared many times. The CDR3 here is CASRAINRGGNYGYTF. The CDR3 DNA is TGTGCCAGCAGGGCGATTAACCGAGGGGGCAACTATGGCTACACCTTC. The rearrangement joins TRBV2 to TRBJ1-2, with 7 bases matching TRBD1. J was trimmed by 2 bases and V by 6 bases; bases with no gene match: 12. In germline, CDR1 is SNHLY, CDR2 FYNNEI. The CDR3 covers 16 residues.